The clone carrying this TCR beta chain was recorded at least ten times. The germline gives CDR1 SGHTA, CDR2 FQGNSA. The CDR3 length is 14 residues. V gave up 3 bases and J gave up 3 bases, with 11 bases separating them. The sample belongs to a study of T cells in Graves' hyperthyroidism and ophthalmopathy. Amplified TCR beta CDR3 regions came from RNA transcripts. The HTBI primer set served for first-round RT-PCR of the TCR CDR3. MiXCR, run by TCRdb on the multiplex PCR reads, gives a single entry per CDR3 protein. The sample shows under 800,000 distinct CDR3 sequences, 14% of them seen only once. The chain recombines TRBV7-2 with TRBJ1-2; D gene ambiguous. The sequencing input was blood. The sequence derives from a young woman with Graves' hyperthyroidism. CDR3 loop: CASSFRQRDYGYTF. DNA for the CDR3: TGTGCCAGCAGCTTTAGACAAAGGGACTATGGCTACACCTTC.